Reported below is one T cell receptor (beta chain). The antigen is not known. This record belongs to a study of stem cell transplantation in POMP-related autoinflammatory disease. Overall study context: Defective thymoproteasomes were hypothesized to impair CD8+ T-cell positive selection. CD8+ T cells were low and CD4+ cells naive-skewed before transplant.

The table came from immunoSEQ multiplex PCR; TCRdb's copy has only in-frame clones and leaves some out. The repertoire includes some 31,000 clones, about 86% of them detected once, and about 0.72% sits in the top ten. Study-wide results and caveats: In patients with PRAID, every analyzed T-cell subset tended to show lower diversity and higher clonality.

PRAID featured immunodeficiency plus autoinflammation. From germline, CDR1 is SGHDT and CDR2 YYEEEE. CDR3 length: 15 residues. The V gene lost 2 bases and the J gene lost 3 bases, with 14 bases spanning the gap. Sequencing was performed on CD4+ T cells from PBMCs, taken before stem cell transplantation. This sequence originates from a human donor with POMP-related autoinflammation and immune dysregulation (PRAID). This chain uses TRBV5-6 with TRBJ1-1; D is perhaps TRBD1 (6 bases). The CDR3 here is CASSLRGVYDTEAFF. CDR3 coding DNA: TGTGCCAGCAGCTTAAGGGGGGTATATGACACTGAAGCTTTCTTT.